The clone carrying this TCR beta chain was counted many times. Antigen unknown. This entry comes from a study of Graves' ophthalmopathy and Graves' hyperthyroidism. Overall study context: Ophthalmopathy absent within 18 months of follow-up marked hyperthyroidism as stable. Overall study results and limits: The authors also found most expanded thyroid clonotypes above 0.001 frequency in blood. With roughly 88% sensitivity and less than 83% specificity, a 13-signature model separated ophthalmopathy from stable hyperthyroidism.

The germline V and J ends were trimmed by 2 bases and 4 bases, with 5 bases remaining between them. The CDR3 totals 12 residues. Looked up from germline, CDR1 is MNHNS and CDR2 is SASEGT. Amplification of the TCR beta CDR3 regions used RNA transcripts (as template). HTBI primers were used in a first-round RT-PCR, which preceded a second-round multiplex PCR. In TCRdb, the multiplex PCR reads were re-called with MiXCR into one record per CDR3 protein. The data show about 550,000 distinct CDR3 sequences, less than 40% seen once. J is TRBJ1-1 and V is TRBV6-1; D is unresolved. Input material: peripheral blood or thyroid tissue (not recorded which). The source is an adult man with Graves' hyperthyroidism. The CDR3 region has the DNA TGTGCCAGCAGTGAATTTTCCACTGAAGCTTTCTTT. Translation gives CASSEFSTEAFF.